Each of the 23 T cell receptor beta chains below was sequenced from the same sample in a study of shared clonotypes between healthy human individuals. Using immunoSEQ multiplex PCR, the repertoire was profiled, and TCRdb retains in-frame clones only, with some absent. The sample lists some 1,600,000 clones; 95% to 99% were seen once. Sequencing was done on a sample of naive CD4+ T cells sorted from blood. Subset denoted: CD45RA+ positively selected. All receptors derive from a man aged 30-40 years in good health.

Here the CDR3 reads CAGTGGAGYGYTF. The CDR3 region has the DNA TGTGCCGGGACAGGGGGCGCCGGCTATGGCTACACCTTC. The V gene is TRBV19, the J gene TRBJ1-2; 12 nucleotides line up with TRBD1. Germline loops: CDR1 LNHDA, CDR2 SQIVND (reference sequence). Trimming removed 11 bases from V and 4 bases from J; junction bases left unmatched: 5. The CDR3 covers 13 residues.

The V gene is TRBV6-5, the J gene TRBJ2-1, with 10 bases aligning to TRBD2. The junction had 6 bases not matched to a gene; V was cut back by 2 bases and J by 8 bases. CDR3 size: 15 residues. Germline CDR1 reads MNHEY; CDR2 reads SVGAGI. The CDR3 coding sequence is TGTGCCAGCAGTTACATAGCGGGAGGCCTTGATGAGCAGTTCTTC. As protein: CASSYIAGGLDEQFF.

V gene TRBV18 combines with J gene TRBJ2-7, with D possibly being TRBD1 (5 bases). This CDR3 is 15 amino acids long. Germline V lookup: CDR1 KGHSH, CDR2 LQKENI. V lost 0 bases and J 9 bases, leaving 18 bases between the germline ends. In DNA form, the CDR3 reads TGTGCCAGCTCACCACCTTCACAAGGGGTAAATCGGCAGTACTTC. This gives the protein CASSPPSQGVNRQYF.

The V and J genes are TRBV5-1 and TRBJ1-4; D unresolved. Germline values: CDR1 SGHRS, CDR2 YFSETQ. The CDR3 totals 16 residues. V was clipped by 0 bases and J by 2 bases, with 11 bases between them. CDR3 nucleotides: TGCGCCAGCAGCTTGGCCCGGCAGGCTACTAATGAAAAACTGTTTTTT. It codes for CASSLARQATNEKLFF.

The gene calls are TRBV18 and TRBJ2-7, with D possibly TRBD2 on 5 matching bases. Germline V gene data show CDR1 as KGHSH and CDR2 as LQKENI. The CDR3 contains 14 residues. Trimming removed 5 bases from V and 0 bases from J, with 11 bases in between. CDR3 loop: CASSGSGLSYEQYF. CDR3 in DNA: TGTGCCAGCTCAGGGTCAGGACTCTCCTACGAGCAGTACTTC.

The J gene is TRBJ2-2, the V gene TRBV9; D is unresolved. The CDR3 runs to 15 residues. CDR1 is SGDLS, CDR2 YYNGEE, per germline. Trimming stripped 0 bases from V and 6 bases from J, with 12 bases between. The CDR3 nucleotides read TGTGCCAGCAGCGTAGAACCACGCGGTCCCGGGGAGCTGTTTTTT. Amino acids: CASSVEPRGPGELFF.

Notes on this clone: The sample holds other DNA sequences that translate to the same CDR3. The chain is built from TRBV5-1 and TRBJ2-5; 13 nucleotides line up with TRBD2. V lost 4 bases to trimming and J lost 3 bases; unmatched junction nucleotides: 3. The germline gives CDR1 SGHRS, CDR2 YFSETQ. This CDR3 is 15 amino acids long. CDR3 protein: CASSPGLAGEETQYF. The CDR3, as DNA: TGCGCCAGCAGCCCTGGACTAGCGGGGGAAGAGACCCAGTACTTC.

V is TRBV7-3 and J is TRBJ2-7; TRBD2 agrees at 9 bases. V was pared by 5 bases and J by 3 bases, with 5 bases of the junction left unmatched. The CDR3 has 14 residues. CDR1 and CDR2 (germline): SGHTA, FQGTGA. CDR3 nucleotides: TGTGCCAGCAGCGCGGGAGGGGGCGGCTACGAGCAGTACTTC. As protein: CASSAGGGGYEQYF. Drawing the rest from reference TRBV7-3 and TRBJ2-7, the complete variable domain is GAGVSQTPSNKVTEKGKYVELRCDPISGHTALYWYRQSLGQGPEFLIYFQGTGAADDSGLPNDRFFAVRPEGSVSTLKIQRTERGDSAVYLCASSAGGGGYEQYFGPGTRLTVT.

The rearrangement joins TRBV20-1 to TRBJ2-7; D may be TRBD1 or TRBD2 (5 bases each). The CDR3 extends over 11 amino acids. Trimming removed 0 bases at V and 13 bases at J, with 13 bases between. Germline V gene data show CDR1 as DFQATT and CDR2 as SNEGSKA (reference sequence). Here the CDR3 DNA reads TGCAGTGCTAGAGATGGCAGGGACCCCTACTTC. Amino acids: CSARDGRDPYF.

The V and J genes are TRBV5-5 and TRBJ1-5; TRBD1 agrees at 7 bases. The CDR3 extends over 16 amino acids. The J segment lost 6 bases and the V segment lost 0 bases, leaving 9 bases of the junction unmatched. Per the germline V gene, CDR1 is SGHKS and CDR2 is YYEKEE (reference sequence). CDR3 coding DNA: TGTGCCAGCAGCTTGGCTGCGGTTTCAGGGGGTCAGCCCCAGCATTTT. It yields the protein CASSLAAVSGGQPQHF. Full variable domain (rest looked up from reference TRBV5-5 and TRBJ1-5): DAGVTQSPTHLIKTRGQQVTLRCSPISGHKSVSWYQQVLGQGPQFIFQYYEKEERGRGNFPDRFSARQFPNYSSELNVNALLLGDSALYLCASSLAAVSGGQPQHFGDGTRLSIL.

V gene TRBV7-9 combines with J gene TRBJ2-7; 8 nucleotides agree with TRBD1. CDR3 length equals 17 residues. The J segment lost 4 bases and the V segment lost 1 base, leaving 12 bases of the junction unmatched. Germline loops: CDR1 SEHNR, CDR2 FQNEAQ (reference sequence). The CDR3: CASSLVPPDRGGYEQYF. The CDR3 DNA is TGTGCCAGCAGCTTAGTCCCCCCCGACAGGGGAGGTTACGAGCAGTACTTC.

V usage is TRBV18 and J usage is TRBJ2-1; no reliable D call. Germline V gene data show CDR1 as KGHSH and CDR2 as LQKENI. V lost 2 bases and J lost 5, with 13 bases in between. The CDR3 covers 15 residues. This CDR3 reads CASSPSPSRDNEQFF. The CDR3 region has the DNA TGTGCCAGCTCACCATCTCCGAGTAGGGACAATGAGCAGTTCTTC.

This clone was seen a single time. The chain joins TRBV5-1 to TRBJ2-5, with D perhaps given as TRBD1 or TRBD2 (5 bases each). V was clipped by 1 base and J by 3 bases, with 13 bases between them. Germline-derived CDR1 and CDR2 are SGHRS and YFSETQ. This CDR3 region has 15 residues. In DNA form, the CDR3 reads TGCGCCAGCAGCTTGATGGGGACCAGGGAAGAGACCCAGTACTTC. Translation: CASSLMGTREETQYF.

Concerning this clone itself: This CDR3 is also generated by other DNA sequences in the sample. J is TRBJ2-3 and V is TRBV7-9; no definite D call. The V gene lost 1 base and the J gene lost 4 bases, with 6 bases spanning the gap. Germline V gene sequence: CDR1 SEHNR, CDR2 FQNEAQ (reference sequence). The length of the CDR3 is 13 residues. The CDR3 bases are TGTGCCAGCAGCTTAGGACTTGCAGATACGCAGTATTTT. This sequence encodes CASSLGLADTQYF.

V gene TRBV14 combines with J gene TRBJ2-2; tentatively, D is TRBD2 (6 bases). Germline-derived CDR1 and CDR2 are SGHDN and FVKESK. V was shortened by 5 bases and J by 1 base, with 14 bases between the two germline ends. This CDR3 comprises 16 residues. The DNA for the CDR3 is TGTGCCAGCAGCTTGACTAGATTTAAGAACACCGGGGAGCTGTTTTTT. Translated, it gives CASSLTRFKNTGELFF.

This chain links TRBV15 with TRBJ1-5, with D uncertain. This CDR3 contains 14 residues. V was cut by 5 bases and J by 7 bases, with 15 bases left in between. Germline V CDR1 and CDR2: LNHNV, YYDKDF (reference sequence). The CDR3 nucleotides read TGTGCCACCAGCGAATCGGCCGAGTGGCAGCCCCAGCATTTT. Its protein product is CATSESAEWQPQHF.

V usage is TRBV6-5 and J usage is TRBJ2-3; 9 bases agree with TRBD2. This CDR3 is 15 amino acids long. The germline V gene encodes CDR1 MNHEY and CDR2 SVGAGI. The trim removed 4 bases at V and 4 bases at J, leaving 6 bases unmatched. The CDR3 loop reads CASSWGSGSPDTQYF. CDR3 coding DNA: TGTGCCAGCAGTTGGGGTAGCGGGAGTCCAGATACGCAGTATTTT.

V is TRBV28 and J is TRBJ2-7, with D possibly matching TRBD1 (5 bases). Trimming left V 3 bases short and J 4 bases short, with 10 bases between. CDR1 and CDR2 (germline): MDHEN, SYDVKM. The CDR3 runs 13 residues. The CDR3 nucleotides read TGTGCCAGCAGTTTTCAAGACAGATACGAGCAGTACTTC. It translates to CASSFQDRYEQYF.

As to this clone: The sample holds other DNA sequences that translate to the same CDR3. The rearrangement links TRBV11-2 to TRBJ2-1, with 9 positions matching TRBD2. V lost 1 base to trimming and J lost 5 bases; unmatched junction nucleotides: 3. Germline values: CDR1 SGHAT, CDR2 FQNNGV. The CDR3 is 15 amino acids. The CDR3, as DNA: TGTGCCAGCAGCTTAGGGCTAGCGGGGAACAATGAGCAGTTCTTC. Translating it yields CASSLGLAGNNEQFF.

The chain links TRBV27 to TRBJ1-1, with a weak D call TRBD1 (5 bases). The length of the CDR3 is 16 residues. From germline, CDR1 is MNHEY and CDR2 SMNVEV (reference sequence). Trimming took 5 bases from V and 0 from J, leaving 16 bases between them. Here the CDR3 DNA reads TGTGCCAGCAGTCCGGGGGGGGTCCTGATGAACACTGAAGCTTTCTTT. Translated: CASSPGGVLMNTEAFF.

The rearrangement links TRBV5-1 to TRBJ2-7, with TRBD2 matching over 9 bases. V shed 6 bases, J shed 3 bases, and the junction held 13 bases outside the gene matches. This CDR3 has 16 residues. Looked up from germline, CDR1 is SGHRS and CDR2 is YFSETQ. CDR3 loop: CASTMAGGPLVYEQYF. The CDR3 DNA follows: TGCGCCAGCACCATGGCGGGAGGGCCTCTGGTCTACGAGCAGTACTTC.

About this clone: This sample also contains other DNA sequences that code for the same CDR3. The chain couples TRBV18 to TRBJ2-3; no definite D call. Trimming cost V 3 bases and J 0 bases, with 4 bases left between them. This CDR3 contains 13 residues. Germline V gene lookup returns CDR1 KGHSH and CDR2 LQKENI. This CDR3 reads CASSPASTDTQYF. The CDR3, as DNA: TGTGCCAGCTCACCGGCCAGCACAGATACGCAGTATTTT. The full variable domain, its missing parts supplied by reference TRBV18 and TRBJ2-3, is NAGVMQNPRHLVRRRGQEARLRCSPMKGHSHVYWYRQLPEEGLKFMVYLQKENIIDESGMPKERFSAEFPKEGPSILRIQQVVRGDSAAYFCASSPASTDTQYFGPGTRLTVL.

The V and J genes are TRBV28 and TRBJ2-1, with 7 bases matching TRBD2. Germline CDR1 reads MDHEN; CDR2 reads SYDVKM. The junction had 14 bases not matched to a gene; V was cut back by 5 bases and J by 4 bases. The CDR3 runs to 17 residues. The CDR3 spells CASSGSLAGVVYNEQFF. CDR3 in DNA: TGTGCCAGCAGTGGGAGCTTGGCGGGAGTGGTATACAATGAGCAGTTCTTC.